These T cell receptor beta chains were read from a single sample in a study of cytomegalovirus exposure and HLA in healthy donors. Sequenced by immunoSEQ multiplex PCR; TCRdb stores in-frame clones only, minus some. The sample has under 150,000 clones; roughly 80% are singletons. The specimen was PBMCs. These receptors came from a man aged 50 to 59 in good health and CMV-seronegative. Both conserved end residues are part of each CDR3. A D gene is named only where the DNA matches it firmly. Size values are once, few and many counts, or a class for expanded clones, and some rows have none.

TRBJ2-3,-,TRBD2,TRBV18,CASSLPGGGTDTQYF,TGTGCCAGCTCACTCCCCGGGGGGGGCACAGATACGCAGTATTTT
TRBJ2-3,-,TRBD2,TRBV4-3,CASSPTSGSTDTQYF,TGCGCCAGCAGCCCGACTAGCGGGAGCACAGATACGCAGTATTTT
TRBJ1-5,-,-,TRBV9,CASSVEGNKDQPQHF,TGTGCCAGCAGCGTAGAGGGGAATAAGGATCAGCCCCAGCATTTT
TRBJ2-5,-,-,TRBV5-1,CASSLAPGVRETQYF,TGCGCCAGCAGCTTGGCCCCGGGGGTTCGGGAGACCCAGTACTTC
TRBJ2-1,-,TRBD2,TRBV19,CASSPGTSGSNEQFF,TGTGCCAGTAGTCCCGGGACTAGCGGGAGCAATGAGCAGTTCTTC
TRBJ2-7,-,-,TRBV7-2,CASSLERAGRNEQYF,TGTGCCAGCAGCTTAGAACGGGCAGGGCGGAACGAGCAGTACTTC
TRBJ1-1,-,TRBD1,TRBV5-4,CASSFLTGAEAFF,TGTGCCAGCAGCTTCCTCACAGGGGCCGAAGCTTTCTTT
TRBJ2-7,-,TRBD1,TRBV5-4,CASSLDRGSYEQYF,TGTGCCAGCAGCTTGGACAGGGGTTCCTACGAGCAGTACTTC
TRBJ2-5,-,-,TRBV29-1,CSVNPSGQETQYF,TGCAGCGTGAACCCTTCAGGGCAAGAGACCCAGTACTTC
TRBJ2-2,-,-,TRBV28,CASSRDTLNTGELFF,TGTGCCAGCAGCCGGGACACCCTCAACACCGGGGAGCTGTTTTTT
TRBJ1-1,-,-,TRBV11-2,CASSLGRTMNTEAFF,TGTGCCAGCAGCTTGGGGCGGACGATGAACACTGAAGCTTTCTTT
TRBJ1-1,-,TRBD1,TRBV18,CASSPPSAAGGNTEAFF,TGTGCCAGCTCACCACCCTCGGCAGCAGGGGGGAACACTGAAGCTTTCTTT
TRBJ2-3,-,-,TRBV18,CASSTGGTDTQYF,TGTGCCAGCTCCACCGGGGGCACAGATACGCAGTATTTT
TRBJ1-4,-,-,TRBV7-2,CASSSGGGSEKLFF,TGTGCCAGCAGCTCGGGGGGGGGCTCTGAAAAACTGTTTTTT
TRBJ2-1,-,TRBD2,TRBV29-1,CSVWGGGLAGVSVDEQFF,TGCAGCGTTTGGGGGGGCGGCCTAGCGGGAGTTAGTGTCGATGAGCAGTTCTTC
TRBJ1-2,-,-,TRBV5-6,CASSVTPNYGYTF,TGTGCCAGCAGCGTGACACCTAATTATGGCTACACCTTC
TRBJ1-1,-,TRBD1,TRBV11-2,CASSPYPGTGLNTEAFF,TGTGCCAGCAGCCCATATCCCGGGACAGGGCTGAACACTGAAGCTTTCTTT
TRBJ1-2,-,TRBD1,TRBV6-1,CASKGQTNYGYTF,TGTGCCAGCAAGGGACAGACTAACTATGGCTACACCTTC
TRBJ1-2,-,-,TRBV27,CASRPNHAAYGYTF,TGTGCCAGCAGGCCCAATCATGCGGCTTATGGCTACACCTTC
TRBJ2-7,-,TRBD1,TRBV6-1,CASRARGQGYEQYF,TGTGCCAGCCGGGCGAGGGGACAGGGCTACGAGCAGTACTTC
TRBJ1-4,-,-,TRBV2,CASKTAGKLFF,TGTGCCAGCAAAACCGCCGGAAAACTGTTTTTT
TRBJ1-2,-,-,TRBV28,CASSSPSTSGGNYGYTF,TGTGCCAGCAGTTCACCCTCCACGTCGGGAGGAAACTATGGCTACACCTTC
TRBJ2-7,-,-,TRBV27,CASSSSTGTFNEQYF,TGTGCCAGCAGTTCCTCCACAGGAACGTTTAACGAGCAGTACTTC
TRBJ2-1,-,TRBD2,TRBV9,CASSERLAGPNEQFF,TGTGCCAGCAGCGAGAGACTAGCGGGACCAAATGAGCAGTTCTTC
TRBJ2-4,-,-,TRBV5-1,CASSLEGGGGKNIQYF,TGCGCCAGCAGCTTGGAAGGGGGTGGGGGCAAAAACATTCAGTACTTC
TRBJ2-7,-,TRBD2,TRBV27,CASSLMGTSGSYEQYF,TGTGCCAGCAGTTTAATGGGGACTAGCGGGAGTTACGAGCAGTACTTC
TRBJ2-7,-,-,TRBV7-2,CASSTHGTRSYEQYF,TGTGCCAGCAGCACCCACGGGACAAGATCCTACGAGCAGTACTTC
TRBJ2-7,-,TRBD1,TRBV7-9,CASSLGVGTGEGREQYF,TGTGCCAGCAGCTTAGGAGTAGGGACAGGGGAGGGACGCGAGCAGTACTTC
TRBJ1-1,-,TRBD1,TRBV5-4,CASNSGQVNTEAFF,TGTGCCAGCAATTCGGGACAGGTGAACACTGAAGCTTTCTTT
TRBJ2-1,few,-,TRBV5-1,CASSLPGNEQFF,TGCGCCAGCAGCTTACCGGGCAATGAGCAGTTCTTC
TRBJ2-6,once,-,TRBV18,CASSPNLGGSGANVLTF,TGTGCCAGCTCACCGAATTTGGGGGGCTCTGGGGCCAACGTCCTGACTTTC
TRBJ1-2,-,-,TRBV28,CASTREANYGYTF,TGTGCCAGTACCAGGGAAGCTAACTATGGCTACACCTTC
TRBJ2-1,few,TRBD2,TRBV10-3,CAINKAGPRYNEQFF,TGTGCCATCAACAAAGCGGGACCAAGATACAATGAGCAGTTCTTC
TRBJ2-7,-,-,TRBV11-2,CASSTLLGKNYEQYF,TGTGCCAGCAGTACACTACTCGGGAAAAACTACGAGCAGTACTTC
TRBJ1-5,-,-,TRBV10-2,CASKEGSNQPQHF,TGCGCCAGCAAGGAGGGTAGCAATCAGCCCCAGCATTTT
TRBJ2-7,-,-,TRBV5-6,CASSLALRGLGYEQYF,TGTGCCAGCAGCTTGGCCCTAAGGGGCCTTGGCTACGAGCAGTACTTC
TRBJ2-1,-,-,TRBV28,CASSPRNEQFF,TGTGCCAGCAGTCCCCGGAATGAGCAGTTCTTC
TRBJ1-5,-,TRBD1,TRBV6-5,CASSATGGYNQPQHF,TGTGCCAGCAGTGCGACAGGGGGCTACAATCAGCCCCAGCATTTT
TRBJ1-1,-,-,TRBV5-4,CASSLDRGTEAFF,TGTGCCAGCAGCTTGGACCGGGGCACTGAAGCTTTCTTT
TRBJ2-3,-,-,TRBV4-1,CASSPGTLQAQSTDTQYF,TGCGCCAGCAGCCCCGGGACACTTCAAGCCCAAAGCACAGATACGCAGTATTTT
TRBJ1-5,-,TRBD1,TRBV6-5,CASSQGQGYQPQHF,TGTGCCAGCAGCCAGGGACAGGGTTATCAGCCCCAGCATTTT
TRBJ2-7,-,-,TRBV6-1,CASKEGSYEQYF,TGTGCCAGCAAGGAGGGCTCCTACGAGCAGTACTTC
TRBJ1-5,-,TRBD1,TRBV28,CASSSPGTGHQPQHF,TGTGCCAGCAGTTCTCCCGGGACAGGGCATCAGCCCCAGCATTTT